These 6 T cell receptor beta chains share one sample of origin, sequenced in a study of cytomegalovirus exposure and HLA in healthy donors. This PCR relied on a set of 60 Vbeta primers and 13 Jbeta primers. Assay used: immunoSEQ multiplex PCR; TCRdb lists only in-frame clones, some missing. The table has some 150,000 clones, 77% seen once. Sequences were obtained from PBMCs. The receptors here all came from a man between 25 and 39 years old in good health and CMV-seropositive.

This chain joins TRBV5-5 and TRBJ2-6; 11 nucleotides match TRBD1. J gave up 0 bases and V 4 bases, and 12 bases lay outside the gene matches. Looked up from germline, CDR1 is SGHKS and CDR2 is YYEKEE (reference sequence). The CDR3 has 20 residues. CDR3 residues: CASSSPRGDRGSSGANVLTF. The CDR3 DNA follows: TGTGCCAGCAGCAGTCCTAGGGGGGACAGGGGGAGCTCTGGGGCCAACGTCCTGACTTTC.

The J gene is TRBJ2-7, the V gene TRBV27, with a weak D call TRBD2 (7 bases). Deletions cut 2 bases from V and 2 bases from J, with 13 bases between. The CDR3 loop spans 15 amino acids. Germline-derived CDR1 and CDR2 are MNHEY and SMNVEV (reference sequence). DNA of the CDR3: TGTGCCAGCAGTTTAAGAGGGGGGGAAACCTACGAGCAGTACTTC. Amino acids: CASSLRGGETYEQYF.

The chain couples TRBV5-6 to TRBJ1-1; no definite D call. Germline V lookup: CDR1 SGHDT, CDR2 YYEEEE. The CDR3 runs 14 residues. V was trimmed by 5 bases and J by 0 bases, leaving 11 bases between them. The DNA of the CDR3 is TGTGCCAGCAGGTTCCGGGAAGTGAACACTGAAGCTTTCTTT. It specifies CASRFREVNTEAFF.

The V and J genes are TRBV4-3 and TRBJ1-3; TRBD1 matches at 10 bases. This CDR3 comprises 16 residues. V lost 1 base and J lost 3; bases outside the gene matches: 3. From germline, CDR1 is LGHNA and CDR2 YSLEER. The CDR3 DNA reads as TGCGCCAGCAGCCAAGTGACAGGGGGCTTTGGAAACACCATATATTTT. Protein product: CASSQVTGGFGNTIYF.

The CDR3: CASSLTGGRGEQYF. The CDR3 coding sequence is TGTGCCAGCAGTTTAACAGGGGGCCGCGGCGAGCAGTACTTC. The chain recombines TRBV27 with TRBJ2-7, with 9 positions matching TRBD1. CDR1 is MNHEY, CDR2 SMNVEV, per germline (reference sequence). Germline trimming cut 2 bases from V and 6 bases from J; bases unmatched to any gene: 5. CDR3 size: 14 residues.

CDR3 sequence reads: CASSRSGGNSGANVLTF. The CDR3 nucleotides read TGTGCCAGCAGCCGCAGTGGGGGGAACTCTGGGGCCAACGTCCTGACTTTC. The rearrangement uses TRBV7-2 and TRBJ2-6, with D tentatively TRBD2 (6 bases). The germline V gene has CDR1 SGHTA and CDR2 FQGNSA. Trimming took 5 bases from V and 0 from J, leaving 14 bases between them. The CDR3 has 17 residues.